This TCR beta chain was identified during a study of blood T cell repertoires in COVID-19 (dated by TCRdb to the early 2020s). General notes on the study: The collaborator samples originated in the United States, Italy and Spain and spanned the acute and convalescent phases of COVID-19. A de-identified subject ID, COVID-19 status, age in years and sex were almost always included in the sample metadata. A freely available public database, intended as a resource for researchers studying the immune response to SARS-CoV-2, is where the repertoires were released. The prospective study material was composed of cDNA or gDNA derived from T cells, B-cell-depleted T cells, or PBMCs. Where available, HLA class I and class II types were obtained from metadata supplied by the sample provider rather than from assay-based typing. The dataset comprised deeply sampled blood TCRbeta repertoires from subjects exposed to, actively infected with, or recovered from COVID-19. Samples were obtained from the ongoing ImmuneRACE study (first 160 participants) and from 1,200 or so subjects provided by 6 global collaborators.

The collaborating institutions used their own protocols to collect whole blood in K2EDTA tubes. For TCRbeta analysis, collaborator samples were shipped as frozen whole blood, as isolated PBMCs, or as DNA extracted from either sample type. At the junction V is shortened by 6 bases and J by 4 bases, with 10 bases in between. The germline V gene encodes CDR1 MNHEY and CDR2 SVGAGI. The CDR3 holds 13 amino acids from the cysteine to the phenylalanine. The entry retains the CDR3 DNA only, 39 bases that are in frame from base 1. Worth noting for this clone: Its cognate antigen has yet to be identified. The input lacks base qualities; no much larger clone sits a single base away.

The research as a whole found: The amount of clinical and demographic metadata varied by source and participant and was provided uncurated.

TCRbeta CDR3 regions were amplified from genomic DNA by means of the immunoSEQ Assay, a bias-controlled multiplex PCR. The published analysis was carried out like this. The number of nucleated cells in each sample was estimated from the amplification of reference gene primers within the assay. Sequence reads were collapsed and filtered to measure the absolute abundance of every unique TCRbeta CDR3 rearrangement. For each sample, productive Simpson clonality was calculated as the square root of Simpson's diversity index over productive rearrangements. TCRdb obtained this table from immuneACCESS and retained in-frame rearrangements with V and J assigned. These tables miss some clones; where compared with another copy, unresolved V genes account for less than half of the shortfall, and the remainder is unexplained. Clone size and V and J calls were adopted from that table, with D and trimming inferred from the DNA. The sample has 200,000 to 250,000 clones on record, around 90% of them singletons. Around 1.6% of the sample is in the top ten clones.

Sequencing was done on a sample of peripheral blood. The V and J genes are TRBV6-5 and TRBJ1-5; the best D guess is TRBD1, with 6 bases matching. This TCR was recovered from a man in his late teens or twenties with active or convalescent COVID-19. The nucleotides read TGTGCCAGCAGACCACAGGGAAATCAGCCCCAGCATTTT. Translated, it reads CASRPQGNQPQHF.